The rows below give T cell receptor beta chains drawn from one sample of a study of cytomegalovirus exposure and HLA in healthy donors. TCRdb's copy holds only in-frame clones and misses some; the assay was immunoSEQ multiplex PCR. This sample has 130,000 or so clones; about 75% occur once, and the top ten carry more than 1.1%. Sequenced sample: PBMCs. The receptors derive from a woman between 35 and 50 years old in good health and CMV-seronegative. The CDR3 runs from the conserved cysteine through the conserved F or W. D genes are given only for firm matches. Size values are once, few and many counts, or a class for expanded clones, and some rows have none.

j_call v_call d_call clone_size cdr3_nt cdr3_aa
TRBJ2-1 TRBV29-1 TRBD1 NA TGCAGCGTTGACAGGACAGGGGGCTGGAGTGAGCAGTTCTTC CSVDRTGGWSEQFF
TRBJ2-1 TRBV25-1 NA few TGTGCCAGCAGTGAATCAGGGCCCCAGATCAATGAGCAGTTCTTC CASSESGPQINEQFF
TRBJ2-7 TRBV2 TRBD1 NA TGTGCCAGCATCGGGACAGGGGAGGGCGAGCAGTACTTC CASIGTGEGEQYF
TRBJ1-1 TRBV5-1 TRBD1 few TGCGCCAGCAGCTTGGCCGATATTAGGACAGGGGGAAAAGCTTTCTTT CASSLADIRTGGKAFF
TRBJ2-7 TRBV27 TRBD1 NA TGTGCCAGCGCCGGGACAGGGAGTAGGTACGAGCAGTACTTC CASAGTGSRYEQYF
TRBJ1-5 TRBV27 NA NA TGTGCCAGCAGTGCCCACAGGGATAGGGCCAATCAGCCCCAGCATTTT CASSAHRDRANQPQHF
TRBJ2-7 TRBV6-5 NA NA TGTGCCACAGGAATGGGCCCCCTTAACTACGAGCAGTACTTC CATGMGPLNYEQYF
TRBJ2-1 TRBV9 TRBD2 NA TGTGCCAGCAGCGTAGGATTAAGCGGGGGGGCTAATGAGCAGTTCTTC CASSVGLSGGANEQFF
TRBJ1-2 TRBV7-9 TRBD1 NA TGTGCCAGCAGCCTAAGGACAGGGGCGAGTGGCTACACCTTC CASSLRTGASGYTF
TRBJ2-3 TRBV19 TRBD2 NA TGTGCCAGTAGTTTTAGCGGGGGAGCGCAGTATTTT CASSFSGGAQYF
TRBJ1-2 TRBV6-5 NA NA TGTGCCAGCAGTTATAGGGGGACGGGTGGCTACACCTTC CASSYRGTGGYTF
TRBJ1-1 TRBV13 NA NA TGTGCCAGCAGCTCCCAGGGGACCGAAGCTTTCTTT CASSSQGTEAFF
TRBJ2-7 TRBV6-6 TRBD1 few TGTGCCAGCAGCCCCGGGACAGCCTCCTACGAGCAGTACTTC CASSPGTASYEQYF
TRBJ2-2 TRBV7-3 NA NA TGTGCCAGCAGCGGCGGCGGGGAGCTGTTTTTT CASSGGGELFF
TRBJ2-3 TRBV5-4 TRBD1 NA TGTGCCAGCAGCTTAATCCTGGCGGGACAGGGTCAAGATACGCAGTATTTT CASSLILAGQGQDTQYF
TRBJ2-6 TRBV5-4 TRBD1 NA TGTGCCAGCAGCTTCGTCGGACAGGGGCCCGGTGGGGCCAACGTCCTGACTTTC CASSFVGQGPGGANVLTF
TRBJ1-1 TRBV5-1 NA NA TGCGCCAGCATGGAGGGGATGAACACTGAAGCTTTCTTT CASMEGMNTEAFF
TRBJ1-1 TRBV9 NA few TGTGCCAGCAGCGTAGACCTGGGCAGGGAGGCTGAAGCTTTCTTT CASSVDLGREAEAFF
TRBJ2-6 TRBV6-5 NA once TGTGCCAGCAGGCTAGATTACTCTGGGGCCAACGTCCTGACTTTC CASRLDYSGANVLTF
TRBJ2-1 TRBV28 TRBD1 few TGTGCCAGCAGTAAACAGGGGGTTCCCTACAATGAGCAGTTCTTC CASSKQGVPYNEQFF
TRBJ1-1 TRBV19 TRBD1 NA TGTGCCAGTAGTATCCAGGGGGCGGGGAACACTGAAGCTTTCTTT CASSIQGAGNTEAFF
TRBJ2-3 TRBV7-9 TRBD2 NA TGTGCCAGCAGTCCACCGGGACTAGCGGGAGCCACAGATACGCAGTATTTT CASSPPGLAGATDTQYF
TRBJ2-3 TRBV29-1 NA NA TGCAGCGCCGGCGGGCAGGGGGGACGAAATACGCAGTATTTT CSAGGQGGRNTQYF
TRBJ2-1 TRBV20-1 NA NA TGCAGTGCTAAAGGAGTGTATGAGCAGTTCTTC CSAKGVYEQFF
TRBJ1-1 TRBV5-6 NA NA TGTGCCAGCAGCTTGGCGACTGAAGCTTTCTTT CASSLATEAFF
TRBJ2-3 TRBV5-6 NA NA TGTGCCAGCAGCATCGGGACACCATACACAGATACGCAGTATTTT CASSIGTPYTDTQYF
TRBJ1-5 TRBV6-6 NA NA TGTGCCAGCAGTTACACCGACAGGCCTAGCAATCAGCCCCAGCATTTT CASSYTDRPSNQPQHF
TRBJ1-1 TRBV18 NA NA TGTGCCAGTTGGCGGGGCTCTGAAGCTTTCTTT CASWRGSEAFF
TRBJ2-1 TRBV7-2 NA few TGTGCCAGCAGCTTAGACCCCACAATCAATGAGCAGTTCTTC CASSLDPTINEQFF
TRBJ1-5 TRBV13 NA NA TGTGCCAGCAGCTTAGGGGGAGGAGGAAACAATCAGCCCCAGCATTTT CASSLGGGGNNQPQHF
TRBJ1-1 TRBV7-9 TRBD1 NA TGTGCCAGCAGCACACAGGGGGCAGGGAACACTGAAGCTTTCTTT CASSTQGAGNTEAFF
TRBJ2-5 TRBV7-8 NA once TGTGCCAGCAGCTTAGCTTTCCGCGGACTACCTCAAGAGACCCAGTACTTC CASSLAFRGLPQETQYF
TRBJ1-2 TRBV7-9 NA once TGTGCCAGCAGCTTAGAACTGGGCGGGAAAGGCTACACCTTC CASSLELGGKGYTF
TRBJ1-4 TRBV10-3 NA NA TGTGCCATCAGTGAGTCGAAGAGGGGGTCGATGGAAAAACTGTTTTTT CAISESKRGSMEKLFF
TRBJ2-2 TRBV11-2 NA once TGTGCCAGCAGCTTAGCAGCCGGGGAGCTGTTTTTT CASSLAAGELFF
TRBJ1-5 TRBV5-6 TRBD1 NA TGTGCCAGCAGCAGACAGGGACAGGGGAGGTTTTATAGCAATCAGCCCCAGCATTTT CASSRQGQGRFYSNQPQHF
TRBJ2-5 TRBV19 NA NA TGTGCCAGTAATACAGGGCGGCGGGAGACCCAGTACTTC CASNTGRRETQYF
TRBJ1-5 TRBV6-5 NA NA TGTGCCAGCAGTTACTCGCAGGGGAATCAGCCCCAGCATTTT CASSYSQGNQPQHF
TRBJ2-7 TRBV6-5 NA NA TGTGCCAGCAGTTACTCCCGAGGCGAGCAGTACTTC CASSYSRGEQYF
TRBJ2-6 TRBV10-3 NA NA TGTGCCATCAGTGTACAGGGAAAAGTGTCTGGGGCCAACGTCCTGACTTTC CAISVQGKVSGANVLTF
TRBJ1-2 TRBV18 TRBD1 NA TGTGCCAGCTCACCACGCGACAGGGGGCAGACTGGCTACACCTTC CASSPRDRGQTGYTF